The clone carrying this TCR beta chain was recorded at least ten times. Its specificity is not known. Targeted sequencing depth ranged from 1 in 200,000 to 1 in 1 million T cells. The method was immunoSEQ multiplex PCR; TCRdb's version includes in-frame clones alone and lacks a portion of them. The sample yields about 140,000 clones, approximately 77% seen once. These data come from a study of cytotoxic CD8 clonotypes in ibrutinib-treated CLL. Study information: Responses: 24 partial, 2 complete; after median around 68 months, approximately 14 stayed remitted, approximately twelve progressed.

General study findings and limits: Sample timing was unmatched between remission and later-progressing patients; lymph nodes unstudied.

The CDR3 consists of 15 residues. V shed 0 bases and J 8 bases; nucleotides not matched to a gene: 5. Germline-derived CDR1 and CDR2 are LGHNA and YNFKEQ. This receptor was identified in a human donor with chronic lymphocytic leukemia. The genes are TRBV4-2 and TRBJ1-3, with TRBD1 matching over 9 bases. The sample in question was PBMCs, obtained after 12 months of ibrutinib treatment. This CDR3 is CASSQEDRGRDTIYF. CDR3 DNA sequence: TGTGCCAGCAGCCAAGAAGACAGGGGGAGAGACACCATATATTTT.